A selection of T cell receptor beta chains follows, all from one sample in a study of regulatory T cells in long-lasting Graves disease. TCRdb re-derived calls from the multiplex PCR reads in MiXCR, one entry per CDR3 protein. The table includes about 440,000 distinct CDR3 sequences, less than 20% detected once. A further study also used this sample, focusing on T cells in Graves' hyperthyroidism and ophthalmopathy.

This sample comprised peripheral blood mononuclear cells (PBMCs), obtained at new diagnosis, from a patient treated with antithyroid drugs. These receptor sequences come from a woman between 25 and 40 years old with Graves disease. Both conserved end residues are part of each CDR3. A D gene is named only where the DNA matches it firmly. The size field is filled for only some rows; it gives once, few, many or a size class.

j_call | clone_size | d_call | v_call | cdr3_nt | cdr3_aa
TRBJ1-2 | - | - | TRBV11-2 | TGTGCCAGCACCTCCGAGGAAGGCTCCTACACCTTC | CASTSEEGSYTF
TRBJ2-3 | few | - | TRBV29-1 | TGCAGCGTTGTATACTCGAGGGAACCCACAGATACGCAGTATTTT | CSVVYSREPTDTQYF
TRBJ2-7 | many | - | TRBV28 | TGTGCCAGCAGCAGTCCGGGACAACCTTACGAGCAGTACTTC | CASSSPGQPYEQYF
TRBJ2-1 | many | TRBD2 | TRBV29-1 | TGCAGCGCTCGACTAGCGGGAGGTTCAAATGAGCAGTTCTTC | CSARLAGGSNEQFF
TRBJ2-1 | many | - | TRBV30 | TGTGCCTGGAGTGTAACGAGCGGCTATGAGCAGTTCTTC | CAWSVTSGYEQFF
TRBJ2-5 | - | - | TRBV7-9 | TGTGCCAGCAGCCCAGGGGCTAGCGCGCACCAAGAGACCCAGTACTTC | CASSPGASAHQETQYF
TRBJ1-5 | many | - | TRBV20-1 | TGCAGTGCCCTCTCGGGGGTGGGTCCGTTTGGGCCCCAGCATTTT | CSALSGVGPFGPQHF
TRBJ2-7 | many | - | TRBV27 | TGTGCCAGGAGGGGGGGACATCCTTCCTACGAGCAGTACTTC | CARRGGHPSYEQYF
TRBJ2-7 | many | TRBD1 | TRBV27 | TGTGCCAGCAGTCCGCGACAGGGTGGTGGTCTCGTGTACGAGCAGTACTTC | CASSPRQGGGLVYEQYF
TRBJ1-5 | few | - | TRBV19 | TGTGCCAGTAGTATAGTGAACAGGGGCAATCAGCCCCAGCATTTT | CASSIVNRGNQPQHF
TRBJ1-6 | - | - | TRBV5-1 | TGCGCCAGCAGCTTGGTTGGACTGGAGAATTCACCCCTCCACTTT | CASSLVGLENSPLHF
TRBJ2-1 | few | TRBD2 | TRBV20-1 | TGCAGTGCTAGAGATCTTGGCACCGGGACTAGTCGCAATGAGCAGTTCTTC | CSARDLGTGTSRNEQFF
TRBJ1-5 | many | TRBD1 | TRBV3-1 | TGTGCCAGCAGCAGGGGGCTAAACAATCAGCCCCAGCATTTT | CASSRGLNNQPQHF
TRBJ2-1 | many | - | TRBV18 | TGTGCCAGCTCACCGGGCAGGGCGCATTCCGATGAGCAGTTCTTC | CASSPGRAHSDEQFF
TRBJ2-2 | - | TRBD2 | TRBV5-1 | TGCGCCAGCAGCCCCCGACTAGCGGGAGGGCCAACCGGGGAGCTGTTTTTT | CASSPRLAGGPTGELFF
TRBJ2-5 | - | TRBD2 | TRBV6-2/TRBV6-3 | TGTGCCAGCAGCACACTAGCGGGAGGGCCGTCATGGAAAGAGACCCAGTACTTC | CASSTLAGGPSWKETQYF
TRBJ2-3 | many | TRBD2 | TRBV10-2 | TGCGCCAGCAGTTTGAGCGGGGTCGATACGCAGTATTTT | CASSLSGVDTQYF